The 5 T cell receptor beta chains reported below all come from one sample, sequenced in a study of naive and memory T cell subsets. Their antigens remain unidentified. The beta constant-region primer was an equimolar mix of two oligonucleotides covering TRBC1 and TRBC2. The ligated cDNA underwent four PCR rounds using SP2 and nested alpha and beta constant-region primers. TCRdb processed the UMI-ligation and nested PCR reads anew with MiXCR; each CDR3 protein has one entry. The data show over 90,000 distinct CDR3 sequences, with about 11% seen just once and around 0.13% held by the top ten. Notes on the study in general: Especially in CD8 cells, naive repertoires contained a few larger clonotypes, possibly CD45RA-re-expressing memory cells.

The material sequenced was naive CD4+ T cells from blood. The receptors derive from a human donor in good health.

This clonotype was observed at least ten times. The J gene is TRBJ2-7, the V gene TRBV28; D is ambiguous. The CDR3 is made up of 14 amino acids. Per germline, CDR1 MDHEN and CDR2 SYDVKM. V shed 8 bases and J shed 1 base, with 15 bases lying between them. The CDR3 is CASHGFVGSYEQYF. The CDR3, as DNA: TGTGCCAGCCACGGGTTTGTGGGGTCCTACGAGCAGTACTTC.

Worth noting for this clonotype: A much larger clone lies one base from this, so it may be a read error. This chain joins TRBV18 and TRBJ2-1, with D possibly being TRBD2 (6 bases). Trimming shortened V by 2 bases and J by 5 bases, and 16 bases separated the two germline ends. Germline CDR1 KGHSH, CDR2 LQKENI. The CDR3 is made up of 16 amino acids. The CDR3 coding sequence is TGTGCCAGCTCACCAAGGAGGGACGGGGTCAACAATGAGCAGTTCTTC. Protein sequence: CASSPRRDGVNNEQFF.

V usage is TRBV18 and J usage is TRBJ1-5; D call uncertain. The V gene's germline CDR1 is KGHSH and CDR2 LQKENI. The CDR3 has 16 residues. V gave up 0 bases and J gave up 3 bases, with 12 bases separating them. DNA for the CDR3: TGTGCCAGCTCACCACCGCCGGGTTGGCACAATCAGCCCCAGCATTTT. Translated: CASSPPPGWHNQPQHF.

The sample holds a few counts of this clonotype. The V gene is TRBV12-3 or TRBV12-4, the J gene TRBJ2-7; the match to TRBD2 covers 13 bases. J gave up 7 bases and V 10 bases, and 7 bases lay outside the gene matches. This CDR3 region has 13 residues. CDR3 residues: CATKKLAGGEQYF. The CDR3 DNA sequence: TGTGCCACTAAGAAACTAGCGGGAGGGGAGCAGTACTTC.

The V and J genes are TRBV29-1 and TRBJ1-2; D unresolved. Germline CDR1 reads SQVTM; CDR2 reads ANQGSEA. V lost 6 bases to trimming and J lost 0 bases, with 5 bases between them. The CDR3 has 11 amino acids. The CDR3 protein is CSVGANYGYTF. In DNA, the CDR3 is TGCAGCGTGGGAGCTAACTATGGCTACACCTTC.